This T cell receptor (beta chain) originates from a study of T cell repertoires in cytomegalovirus infection. The overall study: It was the public TCR beta signatures that indicated both CMV infection and matching HLA type.

TCRdb reprocessed the reads via MiXCR and lists one record per CDR3 protein. The table has some 150,000 distinct CDR3 sequences, about 6.5% seen once. This clonotype was counted at least ten times. The antigen is undetermined. Overall study results and limits: Dominant in the ex vivo response were TCR beta clonotypes restricted by HLA-C and specific for CMV. Adding up the frequency of public TCR beta families identified people who carried CMV plus the relevant HLA.

The TCR sequence derives from a human donor in good health (CMV status not recorded). Some clones in this sample may be carry-over from other donors' samples. Sequenced sample: PBMCs.

CDR3 region: CASSNTANTEAFF. The CDR3 coding sequence is TGTGCCAGTAGTAATACTGCGAACACTGAAGCTTTCTTT. The chain joins TRBV19 to TRBJ1-1; the D is unclear. Germline CDR1 is LNHDA and CDR2 is SQIVND (reference sequence). Trimming cost V 4 bases and J 1 base, with 7 bases left between them. The CDR3 covers 13 residues.